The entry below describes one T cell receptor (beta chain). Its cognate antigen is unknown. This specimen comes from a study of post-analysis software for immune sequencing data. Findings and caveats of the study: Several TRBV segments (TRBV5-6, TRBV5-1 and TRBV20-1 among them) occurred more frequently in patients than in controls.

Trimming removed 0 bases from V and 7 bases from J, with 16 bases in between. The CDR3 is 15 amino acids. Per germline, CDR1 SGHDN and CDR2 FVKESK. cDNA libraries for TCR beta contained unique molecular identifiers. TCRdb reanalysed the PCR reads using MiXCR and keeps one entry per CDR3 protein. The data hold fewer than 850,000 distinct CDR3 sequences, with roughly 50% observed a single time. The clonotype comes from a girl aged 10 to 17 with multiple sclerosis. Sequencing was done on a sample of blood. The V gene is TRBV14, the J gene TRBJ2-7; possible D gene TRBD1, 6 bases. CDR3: CASSQDGQGNREQYF. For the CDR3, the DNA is TGTGCCAGCAGCCAAGACGGGCAGGGGAATCGGGAGCAGTACTTC.